This TCR beta chain came from a study of CD8+CD57+ T cells in acquired aplastic anemia. In this sample, this clonotype turned up a few times. Those patients picked for sequencing had displayed CD8+CD57+ cell expansion on flow cytometry. The V gene's germline CDR1 is SNHLY and CDR2 FYNNEI. Between the trimmed V and J ends, which lost 1 base and 7 bases, there was a span of 13 bases. The CDR3 length is 14 residues. CDR3 and TCR beta VDJ profiling relied on a genomic DNA template. TCRdb itself ran the reads through MiXCR, one entry per CDR3 protein. Of about 160,000 distinct CDR3 sequences in the sample, roughly two thirds were seen once.

The rearrangement uses TRBV2 and TRBJ2-5, with D hard to call. This clonotype was sampled from a human donor with aplastic anemia. The sequencing sample was made of sorted CD4+, CD8+, or CD8+CD57+ T cells (not recorded which) from PBMCs. The CDR3: CASSEGLLGRTQYF. CDR3 nucleotide sequence: TGTGCCAGCAGTGAAGGTCTTCTAGGGCGGACCCAGTACTTC. The whole variable domain, filled in from reference TRBV2 and TRBJ2-5, reads EPEVTQTPSHQVTQMGQEVILRCVPISNHLYFYWYRQILGQKVEFLVSFYNNEISEKSEIFDDQFSVERPDGSNFTLKIRSTKLEDSAMYFCASSEGLLGRTQYFGPGTRLLVL.